This T cell receptor (beta chain) was found in a study of chemoradiotherapy in HPV16-positive cancers. Study in general: A couple of HPV16-positive patients' cells yielded candidate HPV-specific clones and common motifs. General study points: Candidate HPV-specific clones and E7-related TCR motifs grew in tumor during treatment. The functional HPV-specific definition rests on just two HPV16-positive patients.

A word on this clone: The antigen is unknown.

The data were produced by immunoSEQ multiplex PCR, yet TCRdb's version contains in-frame clones alone and is incomplete. The repertoire includes 8,000 to 10,000 clones, around two thirds of them detected once, and roughly 9.5% sits in the top ten. The clonotype comes from a human donor with HPV-associated anogenital cancer. This sample was gathered from a patient who underwent chemoradiotherapy.

The CDR3 DNA follows: TGTGCCAGCAGCCCGTACTGGGGGGCCTATGGCTACACCTTC. Translated, it gives CASSPYWGAYGYTF. The chain joins TRBV9 to TRBJ1-2; maybe TRBD1 (6 bases). The CDR3 is made up of 14 amino acids. V shed 4 bases and J shed 4 bases, with 14 bases lying between them. The germline V gene has CDR1 SGDLS and CDR2 YYNGEE.